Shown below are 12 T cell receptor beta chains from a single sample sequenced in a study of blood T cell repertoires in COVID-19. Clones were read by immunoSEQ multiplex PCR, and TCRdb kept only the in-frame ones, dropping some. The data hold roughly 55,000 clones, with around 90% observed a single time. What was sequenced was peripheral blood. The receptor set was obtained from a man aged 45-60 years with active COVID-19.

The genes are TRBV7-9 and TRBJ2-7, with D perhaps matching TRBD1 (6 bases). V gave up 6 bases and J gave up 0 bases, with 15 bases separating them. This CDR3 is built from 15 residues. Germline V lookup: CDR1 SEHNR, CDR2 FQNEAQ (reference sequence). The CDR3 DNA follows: TGTGCCAGCAGGAGGATTGGACAGAACTCCTACGAGCAGTACTTC. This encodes CASRRIGQNSYEQYF.

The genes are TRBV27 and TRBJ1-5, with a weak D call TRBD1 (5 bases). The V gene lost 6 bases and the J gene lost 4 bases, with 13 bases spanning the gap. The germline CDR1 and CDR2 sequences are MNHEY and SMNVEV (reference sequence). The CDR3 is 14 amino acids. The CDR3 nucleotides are TGTGCCAGCAGCTACGACAGTACTAATCAGCCCCAGCATTTT. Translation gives CASSYDSTNQPQHF.

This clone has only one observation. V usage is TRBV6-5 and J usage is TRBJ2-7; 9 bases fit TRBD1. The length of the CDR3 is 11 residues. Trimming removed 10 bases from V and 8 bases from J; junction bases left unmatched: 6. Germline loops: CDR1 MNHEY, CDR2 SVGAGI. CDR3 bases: TGTGCCACTAAGACAGGGGGGCAGCAGTACTTC. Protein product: CATKTGGQQYF.

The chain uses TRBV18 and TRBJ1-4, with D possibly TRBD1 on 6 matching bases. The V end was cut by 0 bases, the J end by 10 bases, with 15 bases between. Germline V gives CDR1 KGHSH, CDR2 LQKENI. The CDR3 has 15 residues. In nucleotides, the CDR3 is TGTGCCAGCTCACCACCGACAGGCAGGGGTGGAAAACTGTTTTTT. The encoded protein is CASSPPTGRGGKLFF.

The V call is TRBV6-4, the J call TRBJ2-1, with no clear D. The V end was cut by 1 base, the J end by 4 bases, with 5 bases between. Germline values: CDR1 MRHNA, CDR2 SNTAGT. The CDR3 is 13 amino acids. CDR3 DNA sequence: TGTGCCAGCAGTGACTACGAGTACAATGAGCAGTTCTTC. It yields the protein CASSDYEYNEQFF.

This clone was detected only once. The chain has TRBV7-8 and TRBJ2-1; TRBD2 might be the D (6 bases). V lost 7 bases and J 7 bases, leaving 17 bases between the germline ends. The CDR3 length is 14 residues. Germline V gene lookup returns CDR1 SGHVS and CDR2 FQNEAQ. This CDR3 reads CASTWRAFRNEQFF. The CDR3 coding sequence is TGTGCCAGCACCTGGAGGGCCTTCCGGAATGAGCAGTTCTTC.

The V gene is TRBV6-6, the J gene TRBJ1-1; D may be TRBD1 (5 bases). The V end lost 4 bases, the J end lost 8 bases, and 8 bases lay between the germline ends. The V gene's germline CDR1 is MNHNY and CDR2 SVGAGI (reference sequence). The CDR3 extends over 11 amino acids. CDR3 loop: CASSSGHEAFF. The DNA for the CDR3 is TGTGCCAGCAGTTCAGGGCACGAAGCTTTCTTT.

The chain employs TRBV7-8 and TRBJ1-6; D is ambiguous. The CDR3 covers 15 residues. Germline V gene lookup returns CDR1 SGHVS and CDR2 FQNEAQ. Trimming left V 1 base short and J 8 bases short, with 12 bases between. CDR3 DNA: TGTGCCAGCAGCTTAGAATCTTCGCAGGATTCACCCCTCCACTTT. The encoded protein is CASSLESSQDSPLHF.

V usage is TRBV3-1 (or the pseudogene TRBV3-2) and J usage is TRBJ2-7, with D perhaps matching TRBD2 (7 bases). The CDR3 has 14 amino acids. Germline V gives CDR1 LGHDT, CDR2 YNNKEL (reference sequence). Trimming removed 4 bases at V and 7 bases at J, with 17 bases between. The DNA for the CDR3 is TGTGCCAGCAGCCTTTCTCGGGGGGCGGGAGAGCAGTACTTC. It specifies CASSLSRGAGEQYF.

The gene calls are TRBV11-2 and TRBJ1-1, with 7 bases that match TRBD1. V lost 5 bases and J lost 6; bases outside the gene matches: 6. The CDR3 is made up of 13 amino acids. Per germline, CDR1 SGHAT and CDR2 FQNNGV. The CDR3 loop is CASSLQGIAEAFF. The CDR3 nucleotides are TGTGCCAGCAGCCTACAGGGGATTGCTGAAGCTTTCTTT.

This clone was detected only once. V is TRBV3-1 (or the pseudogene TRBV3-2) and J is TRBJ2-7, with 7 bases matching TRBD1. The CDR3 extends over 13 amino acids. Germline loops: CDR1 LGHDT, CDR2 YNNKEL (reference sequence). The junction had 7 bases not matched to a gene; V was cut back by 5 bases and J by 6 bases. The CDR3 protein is CASSSTGTAEQYF. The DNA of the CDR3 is TGTGCCAGCAGCTCGACAGGGACCGCCGAGCAGTACTTC.

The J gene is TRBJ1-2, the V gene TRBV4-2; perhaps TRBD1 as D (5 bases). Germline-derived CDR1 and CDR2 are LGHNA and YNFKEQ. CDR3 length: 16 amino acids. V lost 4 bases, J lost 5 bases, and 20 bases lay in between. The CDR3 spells CASSPMDGAGEYGYTF. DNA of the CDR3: TGTGCCAGCAGCCCCATGGACGGGGCGGGGGAGTATGGCTACACCTTC.